The source of this T cell receptor (beta chain) is a study of beta chain features in type 1 diabetes. Findings and limits, study-wide: High-TCR-expressing cells could be over-represented by cDNA sequencing.

V was clipped by 3 bases and J by 4 bases, with 9 bases between them. Germline-derived CDR1 and CDR2 are SGHAT and FQDESV (reference sequence). This CDR3 region has 13 residues. Expressed TCRB transcripts were sequenced because the isolated RNA had all been reverse transcribed beforehand. Samples of naive, central memory and regulatory T cells yielded a mean of about 3.9 million reads. This table comes from immunoSEQ multiplex PCR, and its TCRdb copy is limited to in-frame clones, with some not included. The data contain 350,000 or so clones, around 20% of them singletons. In the case of this clone: The antigen is not known.

Sequenced sample: naive CD4+ T cells from blood. The chain employs TRBV11-1 and TRBJ1-1; D is perhaps TRBD1 (5 bases). The receptor's source is a woman between 18 and 29 years old in good health. Here the CDR3 DNA reads TGTGCCAGCAGCTTCCGACAGTTCACTGAAGCTTTCTTT. This translates into CASSFRQFTEAFF.